The T cell receptor beta chain under discussion was sequenced for a study of T cells in tuberculosis. The CDR3 contains 16 residues. CDR1 and CDR2 (germline): SNHLY, FYNNEI. V was shortened by 3 bases and J by 0 bases, with 12 bases between the two germline ends. Method: immunoSEQ multiplex PCR; TCRdb's copy keeps in-frame clones and lacks some. Of roughly 32,000 clones detected, under 95% appear once; the ten largest clones hold roughly 11%. The sample's time point: new active TB diagnosis, blood taken before or within 7 days of starting treatment. This TCR came from an adult with tuberculosis. Sample: PBMCs, taken at tuberculosis diagnosis. The rearrangement uses TRBV2 and TRBJ1-3; D is possibly TRBD1 (6 bases). CDR3 nucleotides: TGTGCCAGCAGTGACTCAGGGGTTAACTCTGGAAACACCATATATTTT. Its protein is CASSDSGVNSGNTIYF.